This T cell receptor (beta chain) was captured in a study of metastatic and nonmetastatic thyroid tumors. Study background: Thyroid patients, malignant and benign, had repertoires compared across blood and tumor or nodule tissue. Overall study results and limits: Malignant tumors reportedly showed significantly higher TCR beta diversity than benign nodules in both blood and tumor.

Methods used by the authors: The authors used CDR3 differences across clinicopathological groups to build a distant-metastasis classifier for papillary thyroid cancer. TCRdb reanalyzed the PCR reads via MiXCR. The V and J calls follow TCRdb's processing rather than the paper's. This table holds 25,000 to 35,000 clones, 15% to 20% found once. CDR3 size: 14 residues. Germline CDR1 is KGHDR and CDR2 is SFDVKD. J was trimmed by 7 bases and V by 2 bases; bases with no gene match: 1. Each patient came to thyroid surgery without any prior treatment (of any kind). Comment on this clone: As yet, its antigen is unknown.

Sequencing input: blood. The genes are TRBV24-1 and TRBJ2-2; 9 bases agree with TRBD2. This sequence originates from a female donor with papillary thyroid cancer or a benign thyroid nodule (not recorded which). Some clones in this sample may be carry-over from other donors' samples. CDR3 residues: CATSDSTSGGELFF. Here the CDR3 DNA reads TGTGCCACCAGTGATTCGACTAGCGGCGGGGAGCTGTTTTTT.